The 21 T cell receptor beta chains below come from one sample, sequenced in a study of shared clonotypes between healthy human individuals. Assay: immunoSEQ multiplex PCR; the TCRdb copy retains only in-frame clones and omits some. The sample has around 500,000 clones, about 78% seen once; the top ten hold around 12%. Sequenced material: PBMCs. The receptor source for this set is a woman between 35 and 50 years old in good health. Some clones in this sample may be carry-over from other donors' samples.

As to this clone: At one end the junction does not follow the germline gene, possibly because of a read error. The CDR3 DNA is TGTGCCAACAGCGTAGCTCCGGGACAGAACGTCCCCTATGGCTACACCTTC. It yields the protein CANSVAPGQNVPYGYTF. The chain links TRBV9 to TRBJ1-2; TRBD1 matches 7 bases. The CDR3 sequence is 17 residues long. Germline CDR1 SGDLS, CDR2 YYNGEE.

J is TRBJ2-7 and V is TRBV9; D ambiguous. Germline V gene lookup returns CDR1 SGDLS and CDR2 YYNGEE. The length of the CDR3 is 16 residues. Trimming took off 4 bases at V and 3 bases at J, with 20 bases between the two ends. Here the CDR3 reads CASSPDPDGRYYEQYF. DNA of the CDR3: TGTGCCAGCAGCCCCGACCCCGATGGAAGGTACTACGAGCAGTACTTC.

This clone is large (0.1 to 1%). Other DNA sequences in this sample translate to the same CDR3. V gene TRBV29-1 combines with J gene TRBJ1-2; D ambiguous. V was cut by 7 bases and J by 2 bases, with 8 bases left in between. CDR3 size: 11 residues. From germline, CDR1 is SQVTM and CDR2 ANQGSEA. CDR3 nucleotide sequence: TGCAGCGAGTCCTCAAACTATGGCTACACCTTC. Protein: CSESSNYGYTF.

V and J are TRBV29-1 and TRBJ2-7; D is unclear. The CDR3 loop spans 12 amino acids. V was shortened by 4 bases and J by 2 bases, with 9 bases between the two germline ends. The germline V gene encodes CDR1 SQVTM and CDR2 ANQGSEA. The CDR3 is CSVGPTTYEQYF. The CDR3 DNA reads as TGCAGCGTTGGCCCGACAACCTACGAGCAGTACTTC.

The chain employs TRBV7-3 and TRBJ2-3, with 8 bases identical to TRBD1. Germline V lookup: CDR1 SGHTA, CDR2 FQGTGA. The CDR3 has 11 amino acids. Trimming took 8 bases from V and 6 from J; bases not matched to a gene: 1. The CDR3 reads CASQGADTQYF. As DNA, the CDR3 is TGTGCCAGCCAGGGGGCGGATACGCAGTATTTT.

The rearrangement joins TRBV5-1 to TRBJ2-7, with 15 bases matching TRBD2. V was clipped by 4 bases and J by 6 bases; unmatched bases: 8. This CDR3 contains 16 residues. Germline V lookup: CDR1 SGHRS, CDR2 YFSETQ. CDR3 amino acids: CASSGGLAGGIGEQYF. The CDR3 DNA follows: TGCGCCAGCAGCGGTGGACTAGCGGGAGGGATTGGCGAGCAGTACTTC.

This chain links TRBV7-2 with TRBJ2-5; 11 nucleotides line up with TRBD2. The V segment lost 4 bases and the J segment 9 bases; nucleotides outside the gene matches: 10. This CDR3 has 15 residues. Germline V gene lookup returns CDR1 SGHTA and CDR2 FQGNSA. This CDR3 reads CASSSLAGGGGAQYF. CDR3 DNA sequence: TGTGCCAGCAGCTCCCTAGCGGGAGGCGGAGGGGCCCAGTACTTC.

This rearrangement joins TRBV7-3 to TRBJ2-1; perhaps TRBD2 as D (5 bases). The CDR3 contains 13 residues. V was clipped by 3 bases and J by 3 bases, with 6 bases between them. The germline CDR1 and CDR2 sequences are SGHTA and FQGTGA. Here the CDR3 reads CASSFGDYNEQFF. The CDR3 DNA reads as TGTGCCAGCAGCTTCGGGGACTACAATGAGCAGTTCTTC.

This clone came up once. The V call is TRBV5-1, the J call TRBJ2-7; D might be TRBD1 (5 bases). Germline V gives CDR1 SGHRS, CDR2 YFSETQ. The V end lost 0 bases, the J end lost 7 bases, and 17 bases lay between the germline ends. The CDR3 has 15 amino acids. The CDR3 loop reads CASSLEGQQVDEQYF. CDR3 in DNA: TGCGCCAGCAGCTTGGAAGGGCAACAGGTCGATGAGCAGTACTTC.

This chain joins TRBV28 and TRBJ2-7; the D is unclear. The germline gives CDR1 MDHEN, CDR2 SYDVKM. The germline V and J ends were trimmed by 4 bases and 0 bases, with 16 bases remaining between them. This CDR3 has 16 amino acids. In DNA, the CDR3 is TGTGCCAGCAGTTCCCCATTAGGCAGGCCCTCCTACGAGCAGTACTTC. Translated, it gives CASSSPLGRPSYEQYF.

The J gene is TRBJ2-5, the V gene TRBV6-5; 8 bases fit TRBD1. Near its end, the DNA agrees better with TRBJ2-7, so the J call may be wrong. The CDR3 totals 15 residues. In germline, CDR1 is MNHEY, CDR2 SVGAGI. The CDR3 DNA reads as TGTGCCAGCAGTTCATCGCCGGGACAGGTTACCGAGCAGTACTTC. Encoded protein: CASSSSPGQVTEQYF.

This clone was detected a few times. The V and J genes are TRBV21-1 and TRBJ2-7; the DNA was not compared with TRBD2, the D call given in the table. TRBV21-1 is reported as a pseudogene. There are 13 residues in the CDR3. The CDR3 protein is CASSRGGTPGQYF. In nucleotides, the CDR3 is TGTGCCAGCAGCAGGGGAGGAACCCCAGGGCAGTACTTC.

This chain joins TRBV5-1 and TRBJ2-2, with TRBD1 identical over 8 bases. Trimming at V came to 6 bases and at J to 2 bases, leaving 6 bases not matched to a gene. Looked up from germline, CDR1 is SGHRS and CDR2 is YFSETQ. The CDR3 consists of 15 residues. The CDR3 sequence is CASTKTGVNTGELFF. The CDR3 DNA reads TGCGCCAGCACCAAGACAGGGGTAAACACCGGGGAGCTGTTTTTT.

V usage is TRBV19 and J usage is TRBJ2-2, with 14 nucleotides matching TRBD2. The germline gives CDR1 LNHDA, CDR2 SQIVND (reference sequence). CDR3 size: 15 residues. The J segment lost 6 bases and the V segment lost 6 bases, leaving 3 bases of the junction unmatched. The CDR3 loop reads CASRGTSGSSGELFF. The CDR3 coding sequence is TGTGCCAGTAGGGGGACTAGCGGGAGCTCCGGGGAGCTGTTTTTT.

The chain uses TRBV12-5 and TRBJ2-3; TRBD1 is a possible D gene (5 bases). Germline CDR1 LGHNT, CDR2 FRNRAP. Trimming pared 6 bases from V and 2 bases from J, leaving 12 bases between. This CDR3 is built from 14 residues. Here the CDR3 reads CASGPPGSTDTQYF. The CDR3 coding sequence is TGTGCTAGTGGCCCCCCAGGGTCCACAGATACGCAGTATTTT.

The chain recombines TRBV2 with TRBJ2-7; TRBD1 agrees at 10 bases. CDR3 size: 15 residues. The V gene's germline CDR1 is SNHLY and CDR2 FYNNEI. The J segment lost 0 bases and the V segment lost 4 bases, leaving 3 bases of the junction unmatched. The CDR3 protein is CASSARTGGSYEQYF. CDR3 in DNA: TGTGCCAGCAGTGCCCGGACAGGGGGCTCCTACGAGCAGTACTTC.

The V call is TRBV19, the J call TRBJ2-5; perhaps TRBD2 as D (6 bases). Germline CDR1 LNHDA, CDR2 SQIVND (reference sequence). CDR3 length equals 16 residues. The V end lost 5 bases, the J end lost 5 bases, and 21 bases lay between the germline ends. The CDR3 loop reads CASSPLLRGNVETQYF. The CDR3 DNA sequence: TGTGCCAGTAGTCCCCTTCTCCGGGGGAATGTTGAGACCCAGTACTTC.

The chain recombines TRBV15 with TRBJ1-3; D ambiguous. Germline V lookup: CDR1 LNHNV, CDR2 YYDKDF (reference sequence). This CDR3 region has 15 residues. Deletions cut 0 bases from V and 0 bases from J, with 6 bases between. Here the CDR3 reads CATSREWLSGNTIYF. CDR3 nucleotides: TGTGCCACCAGCAGAGAATGGCTCTCTGGAAACACCATATATTTT.

The chain is built from TRBV19 and TRBJ1-5; perhaps TRBD1 as D (5 bases). Looked up from germline, CDR1 is LNHDA and CDR2 is SQIVND (reference sequence). There are 16 residues in the CDR3. With 2 bases removed from V and 2 bases from J, the gap between germline ends came to 13 bases. CDR3 nucleotide sequence: TGTGCCAGTAGTATAATGGGGCAGGGACGCAATCAGCCCCAGCATTTT. Translated: CASSIMGQGRNQPQHF.

The gene calls are TRBV28 and TRBJ2-6, with 8 bases fitting TRBD1. CDR1 MDHEN and CDR2 SYDVKM come from the germline V gene. Unmatched junction bases numbered 3, after V lost 5 bases and J lost 0 bases. This CDR3 has 16 residues. CDR3 in DNA: TGTGCCAGCAGTCATGACAGGGGCTCTGGGGCCAACGTCCTGACTTTC. Residues: CASSHDRGSGANVLTF.

The CDR3: CASRATGQENEKLFF. The CDR3 nucleotides read TGTGCCAGCAGGGCAACGGGACAGGAAAATGAAAAACTGTTTTTT. V usage is TRBV6-1 and J usage is TRBJ1-4; TRBD1 agrees at 8 bases. The length of the CDR3 is 15 residues. Germline V gene data show CDR1 as MNHNS and CDR2 as SASEGT. The ends lost 6 bases at V and 5 bases at J; junction bases unmatched: 8.